The next 12 T cell receptor beta chains were all read from a single sample in a study of sequential checkpoint blockade in melanoma. Measured with immunoSEQ multiplex PCR; TCRdb has only the in-frame clones, and not every one. Of about 21,000 clones listed, roughly 80% are singletons. Sample treatment: randomized to nivolumab then ipilimumab (arm A) or the reverse (arm B). Sequencing used CD8+ T cells sorted from blood (inferred from file names), obtained from a patient given nivolumab and ipilimumab in sequence. All receptors derive from a human donor with melanoma.

The rearrangement links TRBV4-3 to TRBJ2-7; D is perhaps TRBD2 (5 bases). The V and J ends lost 1 base and 5 bases respectively, with 18 bases between them. Germline CDR1 LGHNA, CDR2 YSLEER. The CDR3 contains 16 residues. The CDR3 sequence: CASSQGIFDGNNEQYF. The CDR3 coding sequence is TGCGCCAGCAGCCAAGGGATTTTCGACGGGAACAACGAGCAGTACTTC.

The chain carries TRBV4-3 and TRBJ2-2, with 7 bases that match TRBD2. V shed 0 bases, J shed 9 bases, and the junction held 7 bases outside the gene matches. CDR3 length equals 15 residues. Looked up from germline, CDR1 is LGHNA and CDR2 is YSLEER. The CDR3 DNA reads TGCGCCAGCAGCCAAGATAGAAGCGGGGTTAGGGAGCTGTTTTTT. Translating it yields CASSQDRSGVRELFF.

In nucleotides, the CDR3 is TGCGCCAGCAGCCAAGATTTTTTCCTGGACAGGAGCTCCTACGAGCAGTACTTC. Amino acid sequence: CASSQDFFLDRSSYEQYF. The V and J genes are TRBV4-3 and TRBJ2-7; 7 positions agree with TRBD1. The CDR3 runs 18 residues. V gave up 0 bases and J gave up 0 bases; unmatched junction bases: 11. The V gene's germline CDR1 is LGHNA and CDR2 YSLEER.

In DNA form, the CDR3 reads TGTGCCAGCAGCCCAGGCATTGCGGGGGGCAATGAGCAGTTCTTC. This gives the protein CASSPGIAGGNEQFF. The chain combines TRBV5-6 with TRBJ2-1; 8 nucleotides line up with TRBD2. Germline V gene lookup returns CDR1 SGHDT and CDR2 YYEEEE. The CDR3 sequence is 15 residues long. The junction had 9 bases not matched to a gene; V was cut back by 4 bases and J by 6 bases.

This chain connects TRBV27 to TRBJ1-2, with 7 bases that match TRBD1. From germline, CDR1 is MNHEY and CDR2 SMNVEV (reference sequence). The CDR3 totals 16 residues. V lost 1 base, J lost 1 base, and 6 bases stayed unmatched. The chain's CDR3 is CASSLYPGGFNYGYTF. The CDR3 coding sequence is TGTGCCAGCAGTTTATACCCAGGGGGTTTTAACTATGGCTACACCTTC.

This chain links TRBV6-4 with TRBJ2-1; D is uncertain. Trimming removed 3 bases from V and 6 bases from J, with 9 bases in between. This CDR3 spans 13 amino acids. Germline loops: CDR1 MRHNA, CDR2 SNTAGT. The CDR3: CASSEGEPNEQFF. CDR3 DNA sequence: TGTGCCAGCAGTGAGGGCGAACCCAATGAGCAGTTCTTC.

V gene TRBV4-2 combines with J gene TRBJ2-7, with a weak D call TRBD1 (7 bases). This CDR3 is built from 14 residues. CDR1 and CDR2 from the germline V gene are LGHNA and YNFKEQ. V was pared by 3 bases and J by 2 bases, with 11 bases between. CDR3 protein: CASSHGGTAYEQYF. The CDR3 nucleotides are TGTGCCAGCAGCCATGGAGGGACAGCCTACGAGCAGTACTTC.

The chain has TRBV9 and TRBJ2-7, with a weak D call TRBD1 (6 bases). Germline values: CDR1 SGDLS, CDR2 YYNGEE. The CDR3 loop spans 15 amino acids. Trimming took off 4 bases at V and 2 bases at J, with 16 bases between the two ends. The CDR3 region is CASSPWTATPYEQYF. For the CDR3, the DNA is TGTGCCAGCAGCCCTTGGACAGCCACTCCCTACGAGCAGTACTTC.

The rearrangement joins TRBV9 to TRBJ1-2; D perhaps matches TRBD1 (6 bases). The CDR3 contains 16 residues. Between the trimmed V and J ends, which lost 1 base and 2 bases, there was a span of 15 bases. Germline CDR1 SGDLS, CDR2 YYNGEE. CDR3 in amino acids: CASSVNQGYDNYGYTF. In DNA, the CDR3 is TGTGCCAGCAGCGTAAACCAGGGGTACGACAACTATGGCTACACCTTC.

In this sample, this clone turned up once. The chain carries TRBV28 and TRBJ1-1; a weak D match, TRBD1 (5 bases). CDR3 length: 14 residues. V was clipped by 3 bases and J by 2 bases, with 10 bases between them. Germline CDR1 and CDR2: MDHEN and SYDVKM. CDR3 DNA sequence: TGTGCCAGCAGTTTTTGGGGCACAAACACTGAAGCTTTCTTT. As protein: CASSFWGTNTEAFF.

This chain uses TRBV23-1 with TRBJ1-1; tentative D call: TRBD1 (6 bases). TRBV23-1 is an open reading frame whose function is uncertain. There are 14 residues in the CDR3. V lost 3 bases and J 5 bases, leaving 13 bases between the germline ends. This CDR3 reads CASSHQGTGTEAFF. The CDR3, as DNA: TGCGCCAGCAGTCATCAGGGAACAGGGACTGAAGCTTTCTTT.

The V gene is TRBV5-6, the J gene TRBJ1-2, with TRBD1 identical over 9 bases. Looked up from germline, CDR1 is SGHDT and CDR2 is YYEEEE. V lost 2 bases to trimming and J lost 5 bases; unmatched junction nucleotides: 7. The CDR3 length is 15 residues. CDR3 DNA sequence: TGTGCCAGCAGCTTTAGGGACAGGGATTTTTATGGCTACACCTTC. Encoded protein: CASSFRDRDFYGYTF.